The present T cell receptor beta chain was sequenced within a study of blood T cell repertoires in COVID-19. Study at large: Specimens from acute and convalescent COVID-19 originated in the United States, Italy and Spain.

In the original workflow: Nucleated cell number was recorded as an estimate derived from reference gene primer amplification. Sequenced by immunoSEQ multiplex PCR; TCRdb stores in-frame clones only, minus some. The D gene and trimming were derived from the DNA, and the V and J assignments and clone size from that table. The sample lists some 200,000 clones, about 95% seen once, with 0.7% to 0.8% in the top ten. Enrolment of Seattle patients took place during active infection, and they were followed longitudinally. V dropped 8 bases and J dropped 2; count of bases not matched to a gene: 5. The V gene's germline CDR1 is SNHLY and CDR2 FYNNEI. The CDR3 spans 14 residues.

Sequencing used peripheral blood. The TCR sequence derives from a man aged 30 to 39 with COVID-19, enrolled during active disease. The genes are TRBV2 and TRBJ1-5, with 8 bases matching TRBD1. CDR3 nucleotide sequence: TGTGCCAGCGACAGGGGTGAGGGCAATCAGCCCCAGCATTTT. Protein product: CASDRGEGNQPQHF.